Listed here are 8 T cell receptor beta chains from one sample, sequenced in a study of blood T cell repertoires in COVID-19 (dated by TCRdb to the early 2020s). The library was obtained by the immunoSEQ multiplex PCR assay. TCRdb took this table from immuneACCESS and kept in-frame rearrangements with V and J called. Such tables lack part of the clones; where checked against another copy, unresolved V genes explain under half of the gap, and the rest is unexplained. For this sample the table gives approximately 250,000 clones, of which roughly 86% were detected only once. The ten top clones hold around 8.8% of the sample. Sequencing was done on a sample of peripheral blood. These receptors all stem from a man in his forties with active or convalescent COVID-19.

The chain couples TRBV12-3 or TRBV12-4 to TRBJ2-7; maybe TRBD1 (5 bases). With 5 bases removed from V and 3 bases from J, the gap between germline ends came to 5 bases. The CDR3 consists of 11 residues. This CDR3 reads CASSQGYEQYF. Here the CDR3 DNA reads TGTGCCAGCAGTCAGGGCTACGAGCAGTACTTC.

The rearrangement joins TRBV5-1 to TRBJ1-1, with TRBD1 matching over 10 bases. This CDR3 has 15 amino acids. V lost 4 bases to trimming and J lost 5 bases; unmatched junction nucleotides: 8. Germline CDR1 is SGHRS and CDR2 is YFSETQ. DNA for the CDR3: TGCGCCAGCAGCCGTGGGACAGGGGACTTGACTGAAGCTTTCTTT. Encoded protein: CASSRGTGDLTEAFF.

The CDR3 sequence: CASIGTWRRDYNEQFF. The CDR3 nucleotides are TGTGCCAGCATAGGGACGTGGCGGAGGGACTACAATGAGCAGTTCTTC. The J gene is TRBJ2-1, the V gene TRBV13; D is perhaps TRBD2 (6 bases). CDR1 PRHDT and CDR2 FYEKMQ come from the germline V gene (reference sequence). The CDR3 length is 16 residues. V was shortened by 7 bases and J by 3 bases, with 19 bases between the two germline ends.

The chain links TRBV6-1 to TRBJ2-7; D is unresolved. CDR1 is MNHNS, CDR2 SASEGT, per germline. The ends were cut back, 2 bases at V and 2 bases at J, with 16 bases in the middle. This CDR3 is 16 amino acids long. CDR3 coding DNA: TGTGCCAGCAGTGAACTAGGTCTCACGCCTACCTACGAGCAGTACTTC. Amino acids: CASSELGLTPTYEQYF.

This rearrangement joins TRBV11-2 to TRBJ1-2, with 7 bases fitting TRBD1. J lost 6 bases, V lost 2 bases, and 9 bases had no gene match. Germline loops: CDR1 SGHAT, CDR2 FQNNGV. CDR3 length: 15 residues. The CDR3 protein is CASSLPYRDRDGYTF. CDR3 DNA sequence: TGTGCCAGCAGCTTACCATATAGAGACAGGGATGGCTACACCTTC.

A few counts support this clone. The V and J genes are TRBV9 and TRBJ2-7, with 9 bases that match TRBD1. Trimming removed 3 bases from V and 6 bases from J; junction bases left unmatched: 7. The germline gives CDR1 SGDLS, CDR2 YYNGEE. The length of the CDR3 is 14 residues. CDR3 amino acids: CASSEGQGTSEQYF. For the CDR3, the DNA is TGTGCCAGCAGCGAGGGACAGGGAACGAGCGAGCAGTACTTC.

V and J are TRBV5-6 and TRBJ2-4; 7 bases map to TRBD1. CDR1 is SGHDT, CDR2 YYEEEE, per germline. CDR3 length: 13 residues. V gave up 0 bases and J gave up 15 bases; unmatched junction bases: 9. The CDR3 region has the DNA TGTGCCAGCAGCTTGGGGGCAGGGGGTAAAAGGTACTTC. The encoded protein is CASSLGAGGKRYF. Filled out from reference TRBV5-6 and TRBJ2-4, the complete variable domain reads DAGVTQSPTHLIKTRGQQVTLRCSPKSGHDTVSWYQQALGQGPQFIFQYYEEEERQRGNFPDRFSGHQFPNYSSELNVNALLLGDSALYLCASSLGAGGKRYFGAGTRLSVL.

This rearrangement joins TRBV10-1 to TRBJ2-2; 7 bases line up with TRBD2. The germline CDR1 and CDR2 sequences are WNHNN and SYGVQD (reference sequence). Trimming took 7 bases from V and 0 from J; bases not matched to a gene: 8. The CDR3 contains 16 residues. Here the CDR3 DNA reads TGCGCCAGCATGAACAGCGGGGCTTCGAACACCGGGGAGCTGTTTTTT. The encoded protein is CASMNSGASNTGELFF.